What follows are 26 T cell receptor beta chains derived from one specimen sequenced in a study of OX40 agonist ivuxolimab in advanced cancers. Clones were read by immunoSEQ multiplex PCR, and TCRdb kept only the in-frame ones, dropping some. The sample has 60,000 to 100,000 clones, 87% seen once. The starting material was CD4+ or CD8+ T cells sorted from blood, obtained in a trial of the OX40 agonist ivuxolimab. These receptors all stem from an adult with an advanced solid tumor such as melanoma, head and neck, liver or kidney cancer.

This chain links TRBV7-2 with TRBJ1-6; D gene uncertain. This CDR3 has 14 residues. Per germline, CDR1 SGHTA and CDR2 FQGNSA. The ends were cut back, 0 bases at V and 8 bases at J, with 8 bases in the middle. In nucleotides, the CDR3 is TGTGCCAGCAGCTTAGCGAGGCAGGATTCACCCCTCCACTTT. Amino acid sequence: CASSLARQDSPLHF.

This clone was counted a few times. The rearrangement uses TRBV2 and TRBJ1-6, with 8 bases lining up with TRBD1. CDR3 size: 13 residues. The germline V gene has CDR1 SNHLY and CDR2 FYNNEI. The trim removed 7 bases at V and 10 bases at J, leaving 6 bases unmatched. The CDR3 region is CASKKQGDSPLHF. The CDR3 DNA reads TGTGCCAGCAAGAAACAGGGGGACTCACCCCTCCACTTT. The full variable domain, in which reference TRBV2 and TRBJ1-6 provide the parts outside the CDR3, is EPEVTQTPSHQVTQMGQEVILRCVPISNHLYFYWYRQILGQKVEFLVSFYNNEISEKSEIFDDQFSVERPDGSNFTLKIRSTKLEDSAMYFCASKKQGDSPLHFGNGTRLTVT.

This clone has just one count. The J gene is TRBJ2-1, the V gene TRBV15, with D hard to call. This CDR3 spans 15 amino acids. V was cut by 4 bases and J by 10 bases, with 20 bases left in between. In germline, CDR1 is LNHNV, CDR2 YYDKDF (reference sequence). The DNA of the CDR3 is TGTGCCACCAGCAAATCCCAGACTGCCGCAGTGGAGCAGTTCTTC. As protein: CATSKSQTAAVEQFF.

This sequence joins TRBV7-2 and TRBJ1-4; possible D gene TRBD1, 5 bases. The CDR3 spans 13 residues. The germline V and J ends were trimmed by 7 bases and 4 bases, with 10 bases remaining between them. CDR1 SGHTA and CDR2 FQGNSA come from the germline V gene. The CDR3 loop reads CASTRQINEKLFF. The CDR3 DNA is TGTGCCAGCACACGACAGATTAATGAAAAACTGTTTTTT.

The chain couples TRBV7-2 to TRBJ1-5, with D possibly TRBD1 on 6 matching bases. Germline assignment: CDR1 SGHTA and CDR2 FQGNSA. Trimming shortened V by 3 bases and J by 2 bases, and 11 bases separated the two germline ends. The length of the CDR3 is 15 residues. The CDR3 spells CASSLWGAGNQPQHF. CDR3 sequence (DNA): TGTGCCAGCAGCTTGTGGGGGGCGGGCAATCAGCCCCAGCATTTT.

The chain carries TRBV30 and TRBJ1-6, with a weak D call TRBD1 (5 bases). In germline, CDR1 is GTSNPN, CDR2 SVGIG (reference sequence). CDR3 length equals 17 residues. V dropped 2 bases and J dropped 8 bases, with 22 bases sitting between them. CDR3 coding DNA: TGTGCCTGGAGTTTCGACCCCGGGACCCCGAATGATTCACCCCTCCACTTT. This sequence encodes CAWSFDPGTPNDSPLHF.

The rearrangement links TRBV2 to TRBJ2-5; tentatively, D is TRBD2 (6 bases). Trimming took off 9 bases at V and 6 bases at J, with 17 bases between the two ends. The CDR3 loop spans 13 amino acids. Germline V lookup: CDR1 SNHLY, CDR2 FYNNEI. The chain's CDR3 is CASRESSLQTQYF. CDR3 DNA sequence: TGTGCCAGTCGGGAGTCTAGTTTGCAGACCCAGTACTTC.

The chain recombines TRBV5-1 with TRBJ2-1; TRBD2 matches 11 bases. The CDR3 is made up of 15 amino acids. Germline V gene sequence: CDR1 SGHRS, CDR2 YFSETQ. Trimming at V came to 4 bases and at J to 9 bases, leaving 9 bases not matched to a gene. DNA of the CDR3: TGCGCCAGCAGCCCGGGACTAGCGGTCGCCGGTGAGCAGTTCTTC. Protein product: CASSPGLAVAGEQFF.

The chain uses TRBV5-6 and TRBJ2-5, with D maybe TRBD1 (6 bases). CDR1 is SGHDT and CDR2 is YYEEEE in the germline V gene. V lost 4 bases and J lost 5, with 15 bases in between. The CDR3 is 14 residues long. The CDR3 is CASSISPGEETQYF. The CDR3 DNA is TGTGCCAGCAGCATTTCTCCAGGGGAGGAGACCCAGTACTTC.

The rearrangement uses TRBV5-1 and TRBJ1-1; the D gene is possibly TRBD1 (5 bases). The CDR3 consists of 15 residues. Germline values: CDR1 SGHRS, CDR2 YFSETQ. Trimming took 2 bases from V and 3 from J, leaving 14 bases between them. The CDR3: CASSFAYPGDTEAFF. CDR3 DNA sequence: TGCGCCAGCAGCTTCGCTTATCCGGGGGACACTGAAGCTTTCTTT.

The chain uses TRBV13 and TRBJ1-1; D not certain. The CDR3 consists of 13 residues. Germline V CDR1 and CDR2: PRHDT, FYEKMQ (reference sequence). Trimming left V 5 bases short and J 5 bases short, with 12 bases between. The CDR3 DNA reads as TGTGCCAGCAGCACGCGGACGGTGACTGAAGCTTTCTTT. This gives the protein CASSTRTVTEAFF. The full variable domain, in which reference TRBV13 and TRBJ1-1 provide the parts outside the CDR3, is AAGVIQSPRHLIKEKRETATLKCYPIPRHDTVYWYQQGPGQDPQFLISFYEKMQSDKGSIPDRFSAQQFSDYHSELNMSSLELGDSALYFCASSTRTVTEAFFGQGTRLTVV.

This clone was picked up a small number of times. The chain is built from TRBV11-2 and TRBJ1-6; weak D call: TRBD1 (5 bases). CDR1 is SGHAT, CDR2 FQNNGV, per germline. V was cut by 5 bases and J by 5 bases, with 22 bases left in between. This CDR3 is 18 amino acids long. CDR3 loop: CASSPILSGPGDNSPLHF. The CDR3 nucleotides read TGTGCCAGCAGCCCCATACTGTCGGGGCCGGGGGATAATTCACCCCTCCACTTT.

This clone is a singleton in its sample. The chain joins TRBV6-6 to TRBJ1-4; 8 bases are a match to TRBD1. With V trimmed by 5 bases and J by 8 bases, 10 bases remained unmatched. CDR1 is MNHNY, CDR2 SVGAGI, per germline (reference sequence). The CDR3 totals 15 residues. CDR3 nucleotide sequence: TGTGCCAGCAGTACCCGACAGGGGATAGGGGAAAAACTGTTTTTT. This encodes CASSTRQGIGEKLFF.

This clone was detected once. This chain joins TRBV5-1 and TRBJ1-3; D is perhaps TRBD1 (6 bases). Looked up from germline, CDR1 is SGHRS and CDR2 is YFSETQ. Trimming cost V 6 bases and J 7 bases, with 14 bases left between them. CDR3 length: 13 amino acids. CDR3: CASKTGPRNTIYF. For the CDR3, the DNA is TGCGCCAGCAAAACAGGGCCGCGCAACACCATATATTTT.

This clone was found once. The chain couples TRBV6-4 to TRBJ2-7; 8 bases line up with TRBD1. This CDR3 is 17 amino acids long. Germline assignment: CDR1 MRHNA and CDR2 SNTAGT. The J segment lost 2 bases and the V segment lost 5 bases, leaving 14 bases of the junction unmatched. CDR3 DNA: TGTGCCAGCAGTCCCCCAGGTGGTAGGGGACAGGCCTACGAGCAGTACTTC. It codes for CASSPPGGRGQAYEQYF.

The chain recombines TRBV5-4 with TRBJ2-6; D might be TRBD2 (6 bases). Germline-derived CDR1 and CDR2 are SGHNT and YYREEE (reference sequence). Trimming took off 3 bases at V and 2 bases at J, with 21 bases between the two ends. The CDR3 covers 19 residues. CDR3 coding DNA: TGTGCCAGCAGCTCTGATAGGCCCAGTGGGAGGACTGGGGCCAACGTCCTGACTTTC. Its translation is CASSSDRPSGRTGANVLTF.

This clone was observed a single time. In DNA form, the CDR3 reads TGCGCCAGCAGCCAAGATCAAGGTTATGGCTACACCTTC. Amino acids: CASSQDQGYGYTF. The genes are TRBV4-3 and TRBJ1-2, with D unclear. From germline, CDR1 is LGHNA and CDR2 YSLEER. V lost 0 bases and J lost 5, with 7 bases in between. The CDR3 covers 13 residues.

The chain uses TRBV5-8 and TRBJ2-3; 10 nucleotides agree with TRBD1. CDR3 length equals 15 residues. Per the germline V gene, CDR1 is SGHTS and CDR2 is YDEGEE. Unmatched junction bases numbered 4, after V lost 3 bases and J lost 3 bases. The CDR3 bases are TGTGCCAGCAGCTCAAGGGACAGGGGAACAGATACGCAGTATTTT. It codes for CASSSRDRGTDTQYF.

The chain is built from TRBV2 and TRBJ2-7; D possibly matches TRBD1 or TRBD2 (5 bases each). V lost 6 bases and J 2 bases, leaving 11 bases between the germline ends. Germline V lookup: CDR1 SNHLY, CDR2 FYNNEI. This CDR3 contains 13 residues. The CDR3 DNA sequence: TGTGCCAGCAGACAGGTCGGGGCCTACGAGCAGTACTTC. Translation: CASRQVGAYEQYF.

The J gene is TRBJ1-2, the V gene TRBV10-2, with D hard to call. The germline V and J ends were trimmed by 2 bases and 3 bases, with 7 bases remaining between them. CDR1 and CDR2 (germline): WSHSY, SAAADI. This CDR3 is 13 amino acids long. CDR3 in DNA: TGCGCCAGCAGTGAGGGAATTGACTATGGCTACACCTTC. This sequence encodes CASSEGIDYGYTF.

This chain joins TRBV27 and TRBJ1-1; a weak D match, TRBD1 (6 bases). V was trimmed by 3 bases and J by 2 bases, leaving 16 bases between them. This CDR3 has 16 amino acids. The germline gives CDR1 MNHEY, CDR2 SMNVEV (reference sequence). CDR3 amino acids: CASSFRQGRRNTEAFF. CDR3 in DNA: TGTGCCAGCAGTTTTAGGCAGGGGAGGCGAAACACTGAAGCTTTCTTT.

This clone was counted once. This rearrangement joins TRBV20-1 to TRBJ2-7; D ambiguous. The CDR3 totals 11 residues. Germline CDR1 reads DFQATT; CDR2 reads SNEGSKA (reference sequence). The germline V and J ends were trimmed by 5 bases and 6 bases, with 11 bases remaining between them. CDR3 sequence: CSAPLYSEQYF. As DNA, the CDR3 is TGCAGTGCTCCTTTGTACTCCGAGCAGTACTTC.

This clone was found a few times. The chain couples TRBV9 to TRBJ1-1; a weak D match, TRBD1 (6 bases). Germline V gives CDR1 SGDLS, CDR2 YYNGEE. The CDR3 has 17 residues. Trimming removed 6 bases from V and 0 bases from J, with 21 bases in between. CDR3 sequence: CASTSSQGLALNTEAFF. For the CDR3, the DNA is TGTGCCAGCACCTCATCACAGGGTCTGGCTTTGAACACTGAAGCTTTCTTT. The full variable domain, with the rest looked up from reference TRBV9 and TRBJ1-1, is DSGVTQTPKHLITATGQRVTLRCSPRSGDLSVYWYQQSLDQGLQFLIQYYNGEERAKGNILERFSAQQFPDLHSELNLSSLELGDSALYFCASTSSQGLALNTEAFFGQGTRLTVV.

The rearrangement links TRBV30 to TRBJ1-6; no definite D call. Per germline, CDR1 GTSNPN and CDR2 SVGIG (reference sequence). The V and J ends lost 3 bases and 7 bases respectively, with 10 bases between them. CDR3 size: 13 residues. The chain's CDR3 is CAWSRTQNSPLHF. CDR3 nucleotides: TGTGCCTGGAGCCGGACGCAGAATTCACCCCTCCACTTT.

V is TRBV27 and J is TRBJ1-1, with D maybe TRBD1 (6 bases). Germline V gene lookup returns CDR1 MNHEY and CDR2 SMNVEV (reference sequence). CDR3 length: 16 amino acids. V lost 1 base and J 4 bases, leaving 16 bases between the germline ends. CDR3 nucleotide sequence: TGTGCCAGCAGTTTATTGTCATCGGGGGCACGCACTGAAGCTTTCTTT. This gives the protein CASSLLSSGARTEAFF.

This chain connects TRBV10-2 to TRBJ2-2, with D possibly being TRBD1 or TRBD2 (6 bases each). CDR3 length: 12 amino acids. V gave up 7 bases and J gave up 6 bases, with 9 bases separating them. Germline V lookup: CDR1 WSHSY, CDR2 SAAADI. Here the CDR3 DNA reads TGCGCCAGCAAGGGGGGAGCCGGGGAGCTGTTTTTT. This codes for CASKGGAGELFF.